A single sample gave rise to the 22 T cell receptor beta chains below, sequenced in a study of T cell changes during pregnancy in multiple sclerosis. Some clones are missing from TCRdb's copy, which holds only in-frame ones; the method was immunoSEQ multiplex PCR. The sample lists nearly 70,000 clones, about 90% occurring once. Sequences were derived from peripheral blood, sampled in the second trimester of pregnancy. These receptor sequences come from a female donor in good health, enrolled as a control in a pregnancy study.

The chain carries TRBV5-1 and TRBJ2-7; perhaps TRBD1 as D (6 bases). Germline CDR1 reads SGHRS; CDR2 reads YFSETQ. V was pared by 6 bases and J by 0 bases, with 10 bases between. CDR3 length: 13 amino acids. The CDR3 here is CASKGDNSYEQYF. CDR3 DNA sequence: TGCGCCAGCAAAGGGGACAACTCCTACGAGCAGTACTTC. The full variable domain, its missing parts supplied by reference TRBV5-1 and TRBJ2-7, is KAGVTQTPRYLIKTRGQQVTLSCSPISGHRSVSWYQQTPGQGLQFLFEYFSETQRNKGNFPGRFSGRQFSNSRSEMNVSTLELGDSALYLCASKGDNSYEQYFGPGTRLTVT.

The J gene is TRBJ2-7, the V gene TRBV4-2; D possibly corresponds to TRBD2 (5 bases). The CDR3 totals 14 residues. In germline, CDR1 is LGHNA, CDR2 YNFKEQ. V was shortened by 0 bases and J by 5 bases, with 11 bases between the two germline ends. CDR3 DNA sequence: TGTGCCAGCAGCCAAGATGCGGGTTCCGACGAGCAGTACTTC. Translation: CASSQDAGSDEQYF.

This clone has only a few counts. The V call is TRBV7-6, the J call TRBJ1-1, with TRBD1 matching 9 bases. CDR1 and CDR2 from the germline V gene are SGHVS and FNYEAQ. The CDR3 contains 16 residues. The J segment lost 1 base and the V segment lost 5 bases, leaving 8 bases of the junction unmatched. Here the CDR3 DNA reads TGTGCCAGCAGCCGGGACAGGGTATCCCCGAACACTGAAGCTTTCTTT. Translated: CASSRDRVSPNTEAFF.

The rearrangement links TRBV5-4 to TRBJ1-2; D remains unclear. The V gene lost 0 bases and the J gene lost 6 bases, with 6 bases spanning the gap. Germline assignment: CDR1 SGHNT and CDR2 YYREEE (reference sequence). There are 12 residues in the CDR3. CDR3: CASSLESDGYTF. The CDR3 DNA is TGTGCCAGCAGCTTGGAATCGGATGGCTACACCTTC.

The chain joins TRBV7-2 to TRBJ2-4, with a weak D call TRBD1 (6 bases). The germline gives CDR1 SGHTA, CDR2 FQGNSA. This CDR3 spans 15 amino acids. Trimming stripped 8 bases from V and 0 bases from J, with 14 bases between. The CDR3, as DNA: TGTGCCAGCCGTTTAGGGGGAGCAGCCAAAAACATTCAGTACTTC. Protein: CASRLGGAAKNIQYF.

The chain employs TRBV11-2 and TRBJ1-1; no reliable D call. V was cut by 5 bases and J by 8 bases, with 21 bases left in between. Germline V gene data show CDR1 as SGHAT and CDR2 as FQNNGV. The CDR3 sequence is 15 residues long. The CDR3 here is CASSPIRYGLREAFF. In DNA form, the CDR3 reads TGTGCCAGCAGCCCTATCCGGTACGGTCTGCGAGAAGCTTTCTTT. Together with reference TRBV11-2 and TRBJ1-1, the CDR3 gives the full variable domain: EAGVAQSPRYKIIEKRQSVAFWCNPISGHATLYWYQQILGQGPKLLIQFQNNGVVDDSQLPKDRFSAERLKGVDSTLKIQPAKLEDSAVYLCASSPIRYGLREAFFGQGTRLTVV.

This chain links TRBV10-3 with TRBJ1-1; 8 positions agree with TRBD1. Per germline, CDR1 ENHRY and CDR2 SYGVKD. V lost 6 bases and J lost 1; bases outside the gene matches: 7. The CDR3 loop spans 15 amino acids. In DNA form, the CDR3 reads TGTGCCATCAGGGAGGTAGGGACAGGGAACACTGAAGCTTTCTTT. Amino acids: CAIREVGTGNTEAFF.

There are a few counts of this clone. This rearrangement joins TRBV29-1 to TRBJ2-5; 7 nucleotides match TRBD1. V was pared by 7 bases and J by 2 bases, with 7 bases of the junction left unmatched. The CDR3 runs to 13 residues. The germline gives CDR1 SQVTM, CDR2 ANQGSEA. The CDR3 is CSARGPRQETQYF. The CDR3 DNA follows: TGCAGCGCTAGGGGGCCGAGACAAGAGACCCAGTACTTC.

Only a few counts were recorded for this clone. The chain carries TRBV4-1 and TRBJ1-1, with 9 nucleotides matching TRBD1. V lost 5 bases, J lost 3 bases, and 4 bases stayed unmatched. Germline CDR1 reads MGHRA; CDR2 reads YSYEKL. This CDR3 region has 14 residues. The chain's CDR3 is CASSGRDRDTEAFF. CDR3 nucleotides: TGCGCCAGCAGCGGCCGGGACAGGGACACTGAAGCTTTCTTT.

The CDR3 nucleotides are TGTGCCTGGAGTGTCGTCAGGGCCGGGGAGCTGTTTTTT. Protein sequence: CAWSVVRAGELFF. V usage is TRBV30 and J usage is TRBJ2-2; TRBD1 might be the D (5 bases). The CDR3 extends over 13 amino acids. Looked up from germline, CDR1 is GTSNPN and CDR2 is SVGIG (reference sequence). Trimming stripped 0 bases from V and 6 bases from J, with 8 bases between.

CDR3 region: CASSSGQEAYNSPLHF. DNA for the CDR3: TGTGCCAGCAGCTCTGGACAGGAGGCCTATAATTCACCCCTCCACTTT. This chain links TRBV7-9 with TRBJ1-6, with 7 nucleotides matching TRBD1. CDR1 is SEHNR and CDR2 is FQNEAQ in the germline V gene (reference sequence). This CDR3 has 16 amino acids. V gave up 4 bases and J gave up 2 bases; unmatched junction bases: 5.

The chain uses TRBV4-1 and TRBJ2-1; perhaps TRBD2 as D (5 bases). The germline V gene has CDR1 MGHRA and CDR2 YSYEKL. The CDR3 contains 14 residues. V was shortened by 4 bases and J by 8 bases, with 15 bases between the two germline ends. In DNA form, the CDR3 reads TGCGCCAGCAGCCCCTGGGGTGGGAGCCATGAGCAGTTCTTC. Protein sequence: CASSPWGGSHEQFF.

V and J are TRBV5-5 and TRBJ1-2; 7 nucleotides line up with TRBD1. The V and J ends lost 4 bases and 4 bases, in that order; junction bases with no gene match: 13. The CDR3 is made up of 16 amino acids. CDR1 is SGHKS and CDR2 is YYEKEE in the germline V gene (reference sequence). Written as DNA, the CDR3 is TGTGCCAGCAGCGGCGAACAGGGGACTTATAGCTATGGCTACACCTTC. This sequence encodes CASSGEQGTYSYGYTF.

This rearrangement joins TRBV10-3 to TRBJ2-2, with 11 bases lining up with TRBD2. There are 15 residues in the CDR3. Per germline, CDR1 ENHRY and CDR2 SYGVKD. With V trimmed by 6 bases and J by 7 bases, 7 bases remained unmatched. CDR3 sequence reads: CAIRSSGGSGGELFF. CDR3 sequence (DNA): TGTGCCATCAGATCTAGCGGGGGGTCCGGCGGGGAGCTGTTTTTT.

This rearrangement joins TRBV6-1 to TRBJ2-2; perhaps TRBD2 as D (6 bases). The V gene lost 0 bases and the J gene lost 4 bases, with 9 bases spanning the gap. The CDR3 spans 15 residues. Germline CDR1 MNHNS, CDR2 SASEGT. The chain's CDR3 is CASSEAGGVTGELFF. The CDR3 DNA is TGTGCCAGCAGTGAAGCGGGAGGAGTCACCGGGGAGCTGTTTTTT.

The chain couples TRBV5-8 to TRBJ1-1, with a weak D call TRBD1 (5 bases). V was pared by 3 bases and J by 5 bases, with 14 bases between. The CDR3 is made up of 14 amino acids. Germline lookup yields CDR1 SGHTS and CDR2 YDEGEE. The chain's CDR3 is CASSWGGMGTEAFF. The CDR3 nucleotides are TGTGCCAGCAGCTGGGGGGGAATGGGGACTGAAGCTTTCTTT.

This chain uses TRBV11-2 with TRBJ1-1, with TRBD1 as a possible D gene (5 bases). The germline CDR1 and CDR2 sequences are SGHAT and FQNNGV. The CDR3 is 14 residues long. V was cut by 6 bases and J by 1 base, with 12 bases left in between. CDR3 DNA sequence: TGTGCCAGCAGGTGGGGGGAAGAGAACACTGAAGCTTTCTTT. Protein: CASRWGEENTEAFF.

This clone was found once. The chain employs TRBV6-1 and TRBJ1-5; D is unclear. V was pared by 7 bases and J by 2 bases, with 12 bases between. The CDR3 is 14 residues long. Germline assignment: CDR1 MNHNS and CDR2 SASEGT. CDR3 sequence: CASIHEIGNQPQHF. In nucleotides, the CDR3 is TGTGCCAGCATTCATGAGATTGGCAATCAGCCCCAGCATTTT.

This chain connects TRBV28 to TRBJ2-7, with D maybe TRBD2 (6 bases). V was shortened by 1 base and J by 6 bases, with 10 bases between the two germline ends. Germline loops: CDR1 MDHEN, CDR2 SYDVKM. The CDR3 is made up of 13 amino acids. CDR3 amino acids: CASSLSSGSEQYF. CDR3 DNA sequence: TGTGCCAGCAGTTTATCCAGCGGGTCCGAGCAGTACTTC.

The rearrangement uses TRBV18 and TRBJ2-5; D unresolved. Germline loops: CDR1 KGHSH, CDR2 LQKENI. The germline V and J ends were trimmed by 1 base and 2 bases, with 5 bases remaining between them. This CDR3 region has 13 residues. CDR3 in amino acids: CASSPQQQETQYF. The CDR3 DNA reads TGTGCCAGCTCACCACAACAGCAAGAGACCCAGTACTTC.

The chain has TRBV6-5 and TRBJ2-7; TRBD1 matches at 7 bases. From germline, CDR1 is MNHEY and CDR2 SVGAGI. Trimming at V came to 0 bases and at J to 5 bases, leaving 7 bases not matched to a gene. This CDR3 comprises 15 residues. The CDR3 loop reads CASSYSTGTANEQYF. The CDR3 coding sequence is TGTGCCAGCAGTTACTCGACTGGGACAGCAAACGAGCAGTACTTC.

The chain couples TRBV7-9 to TRBJ2-1, with 7 nucleotides matching TRBD2. V shed 7 bases, J shed 0 bases, and the junction held 9 bases outside the gene matches. Germline V lookup: CDR1 SEHNR, CDR2 FQNEAQ (reference sequence). The CDR3 has 16 amino acids. The CDR3 region is CASTDGTKSSYNEQFF. Here the CDR3 DNA reads TGTGCCAGCACCGATGGGACTAAGAGCTCCTACAATGAGCAGTTCTTC.